The present T cell receptor (beta chain) was sequenced within a study of regulatory T cells in long-lasting Graves disease. Time point indicated: newly diagnosed GD, antithyroid drugs for less than 3 months. PBMC-extracted RNA yielded the TCR library. This clonotype was seen a handful of times. The ends lost 1 base at V and 1 base at J; junction bases unmatched: 6. The CDR3 consists of 17 residues. The germline V gene has CDR1 DFQATT and CDR2 SNEGSKA (reference sequence). With iRepertoire HTBI primers and Arm-PCR of CDR3 regions, TCR beta libraries were built. TCRdb used MiXCR to reprocess the multiplex PCR reads, holding one entry per CDR3 protein. The table lists a few hundred thousand distinct CDR3 sequences, approximately 16% of them singletons. This sample was also put to use in a study of T cells in Graves' hyperthyroidism and ophthalmopathy.

Sequencing used peripheral blood mononuclear cells (PBMCs), obtained at new diagnosis, from a patient treated with antithyroid drugs. This TCR derives from a man between 40 and 49 years old with Graves disease. The rearrangement joins TRBV20-1 to TRBJ2-3; TRBD2 aligns across 12 bases. In nucleotides, the CDR3 is TGCAGTGCTAGAGCTAGCGGGGGGGCCACTGGCACAGATACGCAGTATTTT. It specifies CSARASGGATGTDTQYF.